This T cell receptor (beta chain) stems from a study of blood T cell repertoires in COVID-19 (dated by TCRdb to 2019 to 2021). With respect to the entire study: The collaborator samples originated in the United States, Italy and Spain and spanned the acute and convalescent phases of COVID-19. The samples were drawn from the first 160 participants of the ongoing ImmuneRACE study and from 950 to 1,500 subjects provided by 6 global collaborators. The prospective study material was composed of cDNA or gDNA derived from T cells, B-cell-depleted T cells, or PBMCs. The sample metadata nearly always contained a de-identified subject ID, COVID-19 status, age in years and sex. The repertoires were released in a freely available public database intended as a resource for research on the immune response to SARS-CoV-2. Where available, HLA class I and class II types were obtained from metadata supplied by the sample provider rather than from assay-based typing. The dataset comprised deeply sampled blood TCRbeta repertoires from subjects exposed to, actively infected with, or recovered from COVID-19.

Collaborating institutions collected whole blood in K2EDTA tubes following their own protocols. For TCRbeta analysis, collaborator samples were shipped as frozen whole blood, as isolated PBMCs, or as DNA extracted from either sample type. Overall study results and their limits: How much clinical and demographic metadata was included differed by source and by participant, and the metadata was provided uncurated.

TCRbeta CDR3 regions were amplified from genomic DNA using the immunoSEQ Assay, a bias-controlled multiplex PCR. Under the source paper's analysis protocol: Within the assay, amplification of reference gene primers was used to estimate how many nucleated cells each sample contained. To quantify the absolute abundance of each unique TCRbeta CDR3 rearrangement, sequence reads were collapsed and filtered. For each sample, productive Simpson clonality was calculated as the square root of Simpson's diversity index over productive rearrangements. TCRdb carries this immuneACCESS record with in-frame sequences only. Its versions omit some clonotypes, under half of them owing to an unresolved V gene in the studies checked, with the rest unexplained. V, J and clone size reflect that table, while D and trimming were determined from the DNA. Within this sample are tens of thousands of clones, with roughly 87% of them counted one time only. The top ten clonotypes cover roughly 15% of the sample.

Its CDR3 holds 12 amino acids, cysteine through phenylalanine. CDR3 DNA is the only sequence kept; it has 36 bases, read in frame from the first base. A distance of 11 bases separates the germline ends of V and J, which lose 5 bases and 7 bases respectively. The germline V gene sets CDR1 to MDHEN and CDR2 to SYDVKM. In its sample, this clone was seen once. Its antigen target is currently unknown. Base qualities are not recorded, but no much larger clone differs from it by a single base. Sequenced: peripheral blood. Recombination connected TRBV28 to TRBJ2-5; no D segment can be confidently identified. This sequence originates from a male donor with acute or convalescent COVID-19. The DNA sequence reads TGTGCCAGCAGTCTACCGGCTAGGACCCAGTACTTC. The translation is CASSLPARTQYF.